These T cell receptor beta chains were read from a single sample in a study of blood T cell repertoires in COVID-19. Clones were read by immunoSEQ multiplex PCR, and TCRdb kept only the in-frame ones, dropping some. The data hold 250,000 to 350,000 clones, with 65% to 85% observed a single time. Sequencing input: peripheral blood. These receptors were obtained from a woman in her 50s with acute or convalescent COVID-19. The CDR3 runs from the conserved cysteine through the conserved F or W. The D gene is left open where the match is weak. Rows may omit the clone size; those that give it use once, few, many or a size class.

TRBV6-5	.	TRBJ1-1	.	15	TGTGCCAGCAGTTACGGGGCAGGGGCTAACACTGAAGCTTTCTTT	CASSYGAGANTEAFF
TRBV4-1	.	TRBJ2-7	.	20	TGCGCCAGCAGCCAAGAGGGGGGGGGCGACGTTGGTGCTTCTGCCTACGAGCAGTACTTC	CASSQEGGGDVGASAYEQYF
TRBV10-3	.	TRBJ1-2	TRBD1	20	TGTGCCATCAGTGAGTTCGACAGGGAAAATACGTTCTCCTATAACTATGGCTACACCTTC	CAISEFDRENTFSYNYGYTF
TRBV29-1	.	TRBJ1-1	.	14	TGCAGCGTTGCGGGACTCATCAAGAGGACTGAAGCTTTCTTT	CSVAGLIKRTEAFF
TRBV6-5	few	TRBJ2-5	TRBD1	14	TGTGCCAGCTCTGACAGGGGCTATGAAGAGACCCAGTACTTC	CASSDRGYEETQYF
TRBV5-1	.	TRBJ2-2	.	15	TGCGCCAGCAGCTTGGCCACTACGGGAACCGGGGAGCTGTTTTTT	CASSLATTGTGELFF
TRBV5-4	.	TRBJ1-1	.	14	TGTGCCAGCAGCTTGGACAGACTGAACACTGAAGCTTTCTTT	CASSLDRLNTEAFF
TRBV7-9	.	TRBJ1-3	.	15	TGTGCCAGCAGTAAAACAGGGTCCTCTGGAAACACCATATATTTT	CASSKTGSSGNTIYF
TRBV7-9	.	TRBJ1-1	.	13	TGTGCCAGCAGCTTCTCGGGACAAGATGAAGCTTTCTTT	CASSFSGQDEAFF
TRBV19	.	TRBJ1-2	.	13	TGTGCCAGTAGTAATGGCCTCAACTATGGCTACACCTTC	CASSNGLNYGYTF
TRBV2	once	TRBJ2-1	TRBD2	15	TGTGCCAGCAGTGAATTAGCGGGGGTTTACAATGAGCAGTTCTTC	CASSELAGVYNEQFF
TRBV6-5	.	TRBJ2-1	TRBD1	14	TGTGCCTCCAGCAGGACAGGGGTCGCCGATGAGCAGTTCTTC	CASSRTGVADEQFF
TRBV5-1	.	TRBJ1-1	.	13	TGCGCCAGCAGCTTGCAGGAGAACACTGAAGCTTTCTTT	CASSLQENTEAFF
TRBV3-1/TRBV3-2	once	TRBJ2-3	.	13	TGTGCCATCGGACAGATGAACACAGATACGCAGTATTTT	CAIGQMNTDTQYF
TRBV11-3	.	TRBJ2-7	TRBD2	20	TGTGCCAGCAGCTTAGATCCTACTAGCGGGAGATCATGGGAGGGCTACGAGCAGTACTTC	CASSLDPTSGRSWEGYEQYF
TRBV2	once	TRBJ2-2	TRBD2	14	TGTGCCAGCAGAGCGCGGGGGGGCGGCGGGGAGCTGTTTTTT	CASRARGGGGELFF
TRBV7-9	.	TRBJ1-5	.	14	TGTGCCAGCAGCTTAGGACAGGCCAGTCAGCCCCAGCATTTT	CASSLGQASQPQHF
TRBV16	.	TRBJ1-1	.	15	TGTGCCAGCAGCCAACCGGGACATAAGAACACTGAAGCTTTCTTT	CASSQPGHKNTEAFF
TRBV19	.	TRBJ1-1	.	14	TGTGCCAGTAGGACGGAGGGCATGAACACTGAAGCTTTCTTT	CASRTEGMNTEAFF
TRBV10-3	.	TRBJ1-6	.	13	TGTGCCATCCAGGGGACCTATAATTCACCCCTCCACTTT	CAIQGTYNSPLHF
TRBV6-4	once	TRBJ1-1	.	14	TGTGCCAGCAGGAGGACAGCCTTGAACACTGAAGCTTTCTTT	CASRRTALNTEAFF
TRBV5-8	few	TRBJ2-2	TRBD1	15	TGTGCCACATACGGACAGGGGGGGAACACCGGGGAGCTGTTTTTT	CATYGQGGNTGELFF
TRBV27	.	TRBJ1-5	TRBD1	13	TGTGCCAGCGGGACAGGCAGGAATCAGCCCCAGCATTTT	CASGTGRNQPQHF
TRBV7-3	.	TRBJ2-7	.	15	TGTGCCAGCAGCTTATCAAGTAGCGGAGTATACGAGCAGTACTTC	CASSLSSSGVYEQYF
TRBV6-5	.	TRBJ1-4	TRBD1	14	TGTGCCAGCAGTCAGGACAGGGTCGGCGAAAAACTGTTTTTT	CASSQDRVGEKLFF
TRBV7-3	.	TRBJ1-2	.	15	TGTGCCAGCAGCTTAACCGGACAGAGGGATGATGGCTACACCTTC	CASSLTGQRDDGYTF
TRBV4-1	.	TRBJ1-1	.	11	TGCGCCGTGGGGGCCAGCACTGAAGCTTTCTTT	CAVGASTEAFF
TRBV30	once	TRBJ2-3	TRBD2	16	TGTGCCTGGAGTGGTAGCGGGGGGACTAGCACAGATACGCAGTATTTT	CAWSGSGGTSTDTQYF
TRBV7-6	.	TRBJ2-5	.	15	TGTGCCAGCAGCTTAGATCTAGGGGCGCGAGAGACCCAGTACTTC	CASSLDLGARETQYF
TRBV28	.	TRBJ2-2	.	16	TGTGCCAGCAGGGAAAGCATCATAACGGGGGACGGGGAGCTGTTTTTT	CASRESIITGDGELFF
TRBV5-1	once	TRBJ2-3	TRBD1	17	TGCGCCAGCAGCTCCTCTATACCGGGACAGAGCACAGATACGCAGTATTTT	CASSSSIPGQSTDTQYF
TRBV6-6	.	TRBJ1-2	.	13	TGTGCCAGCAGCCCGCAAGAGGACTATGGCTACACCTTC	CASSPQEDYGYTF
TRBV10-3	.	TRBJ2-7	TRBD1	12	TGTGCCACCCGACAGGGAAACTACGAGCAGTACTTC	CATRQGNYEQYF
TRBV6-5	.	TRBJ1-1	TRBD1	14	TGTGCCAGCTCACGGGGACAGATGAACACTGAAGCTTTCTTT	CASSRGQMNTEAFF
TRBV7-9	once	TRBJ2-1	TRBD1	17	TGTGCCAGCAGTTTAAGCCCAGGGACAGGGGGCCGGAATGAGCAGTTCTTC	CASSLSPGTGGRNEQFF
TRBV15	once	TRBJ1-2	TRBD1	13	TGTGCCACCAGCAGGACAGGGTCCCATGGCTACACCTTC	CATSRTGSHGYTF